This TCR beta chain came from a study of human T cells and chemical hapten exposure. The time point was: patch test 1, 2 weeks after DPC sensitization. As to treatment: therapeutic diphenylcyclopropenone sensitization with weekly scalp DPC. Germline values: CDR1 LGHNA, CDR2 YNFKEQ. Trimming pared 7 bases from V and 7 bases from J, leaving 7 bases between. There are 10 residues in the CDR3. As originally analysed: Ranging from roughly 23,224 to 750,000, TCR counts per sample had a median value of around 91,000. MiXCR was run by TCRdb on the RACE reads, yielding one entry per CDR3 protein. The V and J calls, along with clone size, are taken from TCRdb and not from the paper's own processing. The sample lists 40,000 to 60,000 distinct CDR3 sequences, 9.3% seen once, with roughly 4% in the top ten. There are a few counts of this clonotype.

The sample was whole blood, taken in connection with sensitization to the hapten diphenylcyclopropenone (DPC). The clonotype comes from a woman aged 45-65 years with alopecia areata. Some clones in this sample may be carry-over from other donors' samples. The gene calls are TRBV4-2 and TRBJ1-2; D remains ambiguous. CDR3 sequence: CASMCAGYTF. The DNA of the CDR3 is TGTGCCAGCATGTGCGCTGGCTACACCTTC.